A single sample gave rise to the 15 T cell receptor beta chains below, sequenced in a study of shared clonotypes between healthy human individuals. Here immunoSEQ multiplex PCR was the method, and the copy in TCRdb shows in-frame clones only, minus some. The data contain 330,000 or so clones, 73% of them singletons. The sequenced sample was memory CD4+ T cells sorted from blood. Sample subset: CD45RA-negative fraction. Source of these receptors: a man aged 25 to 45 in good health.

The sample holds a few counts of this clone. The chain links TRBV18 to TRBJ2-5; a possible D gene is TRBD1 (6 bases). Trimming cost V 3 bases and J 5 bases, with 16 bases left between them. CDR3 length equals 15 residues. CDR1 is KGHSH, CDR2 LQKENI, per germline. The CDR3 spells CASSPLNRAQETQYF. CDR3 in DNA: TGTGCCAGCTCACCGCTTAACAGGGCCCAGGAGACCCAGTACTTC.

CDR3 protein: CASTGLGGLETQYF. DNA of the CDR3: TGCGCCAGCACGGGACTCGGAGGTTTGGAGACCCAGTACTTC. The chain carries TRBV5-1 and TRBJ2-5, with a possible D match to TRBD2 (6 bases). V was cut by 6 bases and J by 5 bases, with 17 bases left in between. The germline V gene has CDR1 SGHRS and CDR2 YFSETQ. This CDR3 has 14 residues.

This clone was found a few times. The chain carries TRBV7-9 and TRBJ1-3, with D perhaps TRBD1 (5 bases). From germline, CDR1 is SEHNR and CDR2 FQNEAQ (reference sequence). The V end was cut by 5 bases, the J end by 2 bases, with 16 bases between. The CDR3 length is 16 residues. CDR3 sequence: CASSKDTPGTGNTIYF. The CDR3 DNA reads as TGTGCCAGCAGCAAGGACACACCAGGCACTGGAAACACCATATATTTT.

The count of this clone is one. The identical CDR3 is also encoded by other nucleotide sequences in the sample. This chain connects TRBV6-1 to TRBJ1-5; weak D call: TRBD1 (6 bases). This CDR3 contains 16 residues. The V end was cut by 3 bases, the J end by 6 bases, with 18 bases between. Germline values: CDR1 MNHNS, CDR2 SASEGT. The CDR3 DNA reads as TGTGCCAGCAGTGAGGGCCTGACAGGTCCAGGTCAGCCCCAGCATTTT. It encodes CASSEGLTGPGQPQHF.

The CDR3, as DNA: TGTGCCAGCAGTGGACAGGGCGACTACGAGCAGTACTTC. As protein: CASSGQGDYEQYF. This chain connects TRBV2 to TRBJ2-7; 7 bases align to TRBD1. Germline V gene data show CDR1 as SNHLY and CDR2 as FYNNEI. V lost 4 bases, J lost 3 bases, and 3 bases stayed unmatched. There are 13 residues in the CDR3. Full variable domain (outside the CDR3, taken from reference TRBV2 and TRBJ2-7): EPEVTQTPSHQVTQMGQEVILRCVPISNHLYFYWYRQILGQKVEFLVSFYNNEISEKSEIFDDQFSVERPDGSNFTLKIRSTKLEDSAMYFCASSGQGDYEQYFGPGTRLTVT.

The chain is built from TRBV29-1 and TRBJ2-2; no definite D call. The V end lost 5 bases, the J end lost 1 base, and 11 bases lay between the germline ends. The CDR3 loop spans 14 amino acids. From germline, CDR1 is SQVTM and CDR2 ANQGSEA. The CDR3: CSVKGSGNTGELFF. CDR3 bases: TGCAGCGTTAAAGGGTCGGGGAACACCGGGGAGCTGTTTTTT.

The chain employs TRBV30 and TRBJ2-7, with 7 bases lining up with TRBD1. J gave up 7 bases and V 5 bases, and 11 bases lay outside the gene matches. This CDR3 contains 13 residues. Germline values: CDR1 GTSNPN, CDR2 SVGIG (reference sequence). The CDR3 loop is CAWVTGVGEEQYF. The DNA of the CDR3 is TGTGCCTGGGTTACAGGGGTGGGTGAAGAGCAGTACTTC. Filled out from reference TRBV30 and TRBJ2-7, the complete variable domain reads SQTIHQWPATLVQPVGSPLSLECTVEGTSNPNLYWYRQAAGRGLQLLFYSVGIGQISSEVPQNLSASRPQDRQFILSSKKLLLSDSGFYLCAWVTGVGEEQYFGPGTRLTVT.

For the CDR3, the DNA is TGCGCCAGCAGCCTCGAGGGGACTAGCAATGAGCAGTTCTTC. Residues: CASSLEGTSNEQFF. The chain couples TRBV4-3 to TRBJ2-1; 8 bases are shared with TRBD2. Germline CDR1 and CDR2: LGHNA and YSLEER. The junction had 5 bases not matched to a gene; V was cut back by 4 bases and J by 6 bases. The CDR3 runs 14 residues.

The chain recombines TRBV5-1 with TRBJ1-2; 7 bases map to TRBD1. The CDR3 loop spans 15 amino acids. Germline loops: CDR1 SGHRS, CDR2 YFSETQ. The ends lost 5 bases at V and 1 base at J; junction bases unmatched: 8. CDR3 loop: CASRPGTADNYGYTF. The CDR3 DNA sequence: TGCGCCAGCAGACCAGGGACAGCGGATAACTATGGCTACACCTTC.

The rearrangement links TRBV6-6 to TRBJ2-5; the match to TRBD1 covers 10 bases. The CDR3 is 14 amino acids. Losses at the gene ends were 11 bases for V and 5 bases for J; bases not matched to a gene: 11. CDR1 and CDR2 (germline): MNHNY, SVGAGI (reference sequence). The CDR3 region is CACNFDRGRETQYF. Written as DNA, the CDR3 is TGTGCCTGCAACTTCGACAGGGGGCGGGAGACCCAGTACTTC.

The rearrangement links TRBV7-2 to TRBJ2-1; 9 nucleotides match TRBD2. CDR3 length equals 14 residues. Germline-derived CDR1 and CDR2 are SGHTA and FQGNSA. V lost 5 bases, J lost 15 bases, and 14 bases stayed unmatched. DNA for the CDR3: TGTGCCAGCAGCCCCCGGCTGGCGGGAGGGGGTTGGTTCTTC. Translation: CASSPRLAGGGWFF.

The rearrangement uses TRBV30 and TRBJ2-7; 12 nucleotides agree with TRBD2. This CDR3 has 14 residues. Germline lookup yields CDR1 GTSNPN and CDR2 SVGIG (reference sequence). V lost 2 bases, J lost 6 bases, and 5 bases stayed unmatched. The CDR3, as DNA: TGTGCCTGGAGTTCGACTAGCGGGAGTAGCGAGCAGTACTTC. Translation: CAWSSTSGSSEQYF.

The rearrangement uses TRBV11-2 and TRBJ2-1, with 7 bases matching TRBD1. CDR1 and CDR2 (germline): SGHAT, FQNNGV. Trimming took 7 bases from V and 3 from J; bases not matched to a gene: 6. CDR3 length: 14 amino acids. DNA of the CDR3: TGTGCCAGCAACCCGGGACAGTTCTACAATGAGCAGTTCTTC. Translated, it gives CASNPGQFYNEQFF.

V is TRBV29-1 and J is TRBJ1-1; tentative D call: TRBD1 (6 bases). Germline CDR1 and CDR2: SQVTM and ANQGSEA. The CDR3 contains 12 residues. V shed 6 bases and J shed 11 bases, with 19 bases lying between them. CDR3 sequence (DNA): TGCAGCGTCCGAAGGGGGGGGCTTATGGCTTTCTTT. Amino acids: CSVRRGGLMAFF.

In its sample, this clone was seen a few times. The chain combines TRBV11-2 with TRBJ2-2; TRBD2 is a possible D gene (6 bases). The CDR3 extends over 13 amino acids. CDR1 SGHAT and CDR2 FQNNGV come from the germline V gene. Trimming removed 4 bases from V and 10 bases from J, with 13 bases in between. In DNA, the CDR3 is TGTGCCAGCAGCTGGAGGGCGGACCAGGAGCTGTTTTTT. Protein: CASSWRADQELFF.